The 10 T cell receptor beta chains given below trace back to one sample, sequenced in a study of T cell responses to AZD1222 COVID-19 vaccine. Sequencing was performed with immunoSEQ multiplex PCR; in TCRdb, only in-frame clones are kept and a portion is missing. The profile covers some 170,000 clones, with 90% to 95% appearing a single time and 1% taken by the ten largest. The material sequenced was peripheral blood, taken 28 days after the second dose of the MenACWY control vaccine. These receptors were collected from an adult who received the MenACWY meningococcal vaccine as a control.

The chain combines TRBV6-6 with TRBJ1-6; possibly TRBD1 for D (5 bases). The ends were cut back, 6 bases at V and 10 bases at J, with 13 bases in the middle. The CDR3 has 13 amino acids. CDR1 and CDR2 (germline): MNHNY, SVGAGI (reference sequence). CDR3 nucleotide sequence: TGTGCCAGCAGGCCGAAAGGGGACTCACCCCTCCACTTT. This sequence encodes CASRPKGDSPLHF.

This clone has a single count. The chain has TRBV19 and TRBJ2-7; no clear D gene. CDR1 LNHDA and CDR2 SQIVND come from the germline V gene (reference sequence). V shed 6 bases and J shed 2 bases, with 8 bases lying between them. The CDR3 contains 12 residues. In DNA, the CDR3 is TGTGCCAGTAGCCCCTCCCCCTACGAGCAGTACTTC. Translating gives CASSPSPYEQYF.

This chain joins TRBV4-3 and TRBJ2-7; no definite D call. Per germline, CDR1 LGHNA and CDR2 YSLEER. The CDR3 sequence is 13 residues long. V dropped 1 base and J dropped 2 bases, with 6 bases sitting between them. CDR3 in DNA: TGCGCCAGCAGCCAAGCACTCCCCTACGAGCAGTACTTC. Translation: CASSQALPYEQYF.

The chain uses TRBV9 and TRBJ2-1, with 8 bases lining up with TRBD2. The ends lost 0 bases at V and 4 bases at J; junction bases unmatched: 3. The CDR3 covers 15 residues. Germline CDR1 reads SGDLS; CDR2 reads YYNGEE. The DNA for the CDR3 is TGTGCCAGCAGCGTAGGAGCGGGGGAATACAATGAGCAGTTCTTC. Protein: CASSVGAGEYNEQFF.

J is TRBJ1-5 and V is TRBV27; D unresolved. V was shortened by 5 bases and J by 0 bases, with 8 bases between the two germline ends. In germline, CDR1 is MNHEY, CDR2 SMNVEV (reference sequence). CDR3 length: 14 amino acids. This CDR3 is CASSGGFSNQPQHF. As DNA, the CDR3 is TGTGCCAGCAGTGGAGGGTTTAGCAATCAGCCCCAGCATTTT.

The chain employs TRBV6-1 and TRBJ2-5, with 9 bases lining up with TRBD1. The CDR3 extends over 15 amino acids. Germline loops: CDR1 MNHNS, CDR2 SASEGT. Losses at the gene ends were 1 base for V and 5 bases for J; bases not matched to a gene: 5. The CDR3 nucleotides read TGTGCCAGCAGTGAAGGGACAGGGGTACGGGAGACCCAGTACTTC. Its protein product is CASSEGTGVRETQYF.

The V and J genes are TRBV19 and TRBJ2-1, with no clear D. V shed 5 bases and J shed 0 bases, with 11 bases lying between them. The CDR3 runs to 15 residues. Germline loops: CDR1 LNHDA, CDR2 SQIVND (reference sequence). The CDR3 here is CASSGFYVSYNEQFF. The DNA of the CDR3 is TGTGCCAGTAGTGGGTTTTACGTCTCCTACAATGAGCAGTTCTTC. Full variable domain (outside the CDR3, taken from reference TRBV19 and TRBJ2-1): DGGITQSPKYLFRKEGQNVTLSCEQNLNHDAMYWYRQDPGQGLRLIYYSQIVNDFQKGDIAEGYSVSREKKESFPLTVTSAQKNPTAFYLCASSGFYVSYNEQFFGPGTRLTVL.

The J gene is TRBJ1-2, the V gene TRBV19; D is possibly TRBD1 (5 bases). The CDR3 sequence is 12 residues long. V gave up 6 bases and J gave up 6 bases, with 11 bases separating them. Germline V gives CDR1 LNHDA, CDR2 SQIVND (reference sequence). CDR3 amino acids: CASRPGGNGYTF. The CDR3 region has the DNA TGTGCCAGTAGGCCGGGGGGGAATGGCTACACCTTC.

The gene calls are TRBV29-1 and TRBJ1-1; the D is unclear. V shed 6 bases and J shed 3 bases, with 11 bases lying between them. Germline CDR1 reads SQVTM; CDR2 reads ANQGSEA. The CDR3 totals 12 residues. The CDR3 coding sequence is TGCAGCGTCGTACGGTCAGACACTGAAGCTTTCTTT. It codes for CSVVRSDTEAFF.

This chain links TRBV28 with TRBJ1-1; maybe TRBD1 (6 bases). The ends were cut back, 6 bases at V and 2 bases at J, with 22 bases in the middle. CDR3 length: 17 amino acids. Germline CDR1 and CDR2: MDHEN and SYDVKM. DNA for the CDR3: TGTGCCAGCAGCGTCACATATTCCGGGACACCAAACACTGAAGCTTTCTTT. Translated, it gives CASSVTYSGTPNTEAFF.